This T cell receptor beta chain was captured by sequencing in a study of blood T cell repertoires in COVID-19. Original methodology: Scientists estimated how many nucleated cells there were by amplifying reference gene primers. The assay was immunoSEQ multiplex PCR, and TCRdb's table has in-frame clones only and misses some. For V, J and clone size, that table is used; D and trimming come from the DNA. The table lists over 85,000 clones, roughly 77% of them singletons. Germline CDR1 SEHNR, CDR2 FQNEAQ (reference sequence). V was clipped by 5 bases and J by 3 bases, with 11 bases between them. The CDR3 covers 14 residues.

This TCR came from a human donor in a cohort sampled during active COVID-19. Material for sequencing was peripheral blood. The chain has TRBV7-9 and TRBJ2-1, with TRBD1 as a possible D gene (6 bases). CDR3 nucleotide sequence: TGTGCCAGCAGCCCCCGGGACAACTACAATGAGCAGTTCTTC. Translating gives CASSPRDNYNEQFF. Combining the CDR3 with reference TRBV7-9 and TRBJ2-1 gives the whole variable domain DTGVSQNPRHKITKRGQNVTFRCDPISEHNRLYWYRQTLGQGPEFLTYFQNEAQLEKSRLLSDRFSAERPKGSFSTLEIQRTEQGDSAMYLCASSPRDNYNEQFFGPGTRLTVL.